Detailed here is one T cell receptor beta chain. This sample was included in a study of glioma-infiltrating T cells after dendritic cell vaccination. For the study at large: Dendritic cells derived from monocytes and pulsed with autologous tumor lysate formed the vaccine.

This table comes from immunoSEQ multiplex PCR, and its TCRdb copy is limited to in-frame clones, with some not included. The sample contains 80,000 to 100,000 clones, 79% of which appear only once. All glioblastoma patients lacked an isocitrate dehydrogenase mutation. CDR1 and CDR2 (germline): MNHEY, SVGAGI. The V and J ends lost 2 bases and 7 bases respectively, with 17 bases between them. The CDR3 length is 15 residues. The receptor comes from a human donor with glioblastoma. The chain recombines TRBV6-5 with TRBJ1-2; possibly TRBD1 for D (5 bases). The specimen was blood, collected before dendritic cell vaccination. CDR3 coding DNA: TGTGCCAGCAGTTACGGGGCCAGGTTGGGATTTGGCTACACCTTC. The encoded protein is CASSYGARLGFGYTF.